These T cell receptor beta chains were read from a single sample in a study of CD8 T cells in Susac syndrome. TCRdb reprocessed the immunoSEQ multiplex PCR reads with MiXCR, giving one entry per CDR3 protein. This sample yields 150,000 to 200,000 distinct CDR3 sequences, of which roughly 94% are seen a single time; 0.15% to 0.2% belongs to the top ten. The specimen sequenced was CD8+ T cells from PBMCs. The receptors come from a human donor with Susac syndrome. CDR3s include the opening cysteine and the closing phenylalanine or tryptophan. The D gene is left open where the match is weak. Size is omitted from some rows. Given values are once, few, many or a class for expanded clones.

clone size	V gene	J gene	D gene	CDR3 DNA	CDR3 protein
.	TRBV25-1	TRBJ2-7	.	TGTGCCAGCAGTGAATCCGGCAGCTACGAGCAGTACTTC	CASSESGSYEQYF
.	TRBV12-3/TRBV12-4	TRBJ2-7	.	TGTGCCAGCAGTACCGGACAGATCTACGAGCAGTACTTC	CASSTGQIYEQYF
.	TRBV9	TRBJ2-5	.	TGTGCCAGCAGCGTATATCTCGGGGAGACCCAGTACTTC	CASSVYLGETQYF
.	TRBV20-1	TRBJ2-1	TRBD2	TGCAGTGCTAGAACTAGCGGGGGGAGACTTTCCTACAATGAGCAGTTCTTC	CSARTSGGRLSYNEQFF
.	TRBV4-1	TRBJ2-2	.	TGCGCCAGCAGCCAAATTTCCGGGGAGCTGTTTTTT	CASSQISGELFF
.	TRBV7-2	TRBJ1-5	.	TGTGCCAGCAGCTTAGTTCAGGGACCTCAGCCCCAGCATTTT	CASSLVQGPQPQHF
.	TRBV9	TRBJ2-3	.	TGTGCCAGCAGCGTAGGAGCGCTCAGCACAGATACGCAGTATTTT	CASSVGALSTDTQYF
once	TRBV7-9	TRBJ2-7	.	TGTGCCAGCAGCTTGGGGGATACCTACGAGCAGTACTTC	CASSLGDTYEQYF
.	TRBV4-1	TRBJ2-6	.	TGCGCCAGCAGCCCTGGGGGCACTGGGGCCAACGTCCTGACTTTC	CASSPGGTGANVLTF
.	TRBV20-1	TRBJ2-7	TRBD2	TGCAGTGCGGAGCGGGAGGGCTCCTACGAGCAGTACTTC	CSAEREGSYEQYF
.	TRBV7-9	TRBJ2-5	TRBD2	TGTGCCAGCAGCTTTTCCCCTGGGCGGGAGAGTGGAGAGACCCAGTACTTC	CASSFSPGRESGETQYF
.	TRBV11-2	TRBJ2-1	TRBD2	TGTGCCAGCAGCCGGACCGAAAGTAGCGGGGGAAGCTCCTACAATGAGCAGTTCTTC	CASSRTESSGGSSYNEQFF
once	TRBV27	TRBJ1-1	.	TGTGCCAGCAGTTTGGCGGGGCAGGGGAGGAACACTGAAGCTTTCTTT	CASSLAGQGRNTEAFF
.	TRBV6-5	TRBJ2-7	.	TGTGCCAGCAGTTACGATACCGGTACCTACGAGCAGTACTTC	CASSYDTGTYEQYF
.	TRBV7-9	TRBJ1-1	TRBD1	TGTGCCAGCAGCTTAGTTGGCAGGGGGGCGGACACTGAAGCTTTCTTT	CASSLVGRGADTEAFF
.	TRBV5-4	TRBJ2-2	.	TGTGCCAGCAGCTTCCAGGGCACAACCGTGAACACCGGGGAGCTGTTTTTT	CASSFQGTTVNTGELFF
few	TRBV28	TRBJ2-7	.	TGTGCCAGCAGTTCGGGGTGGGGTGAGCAGTACTTC	CASSSGWGEQYF
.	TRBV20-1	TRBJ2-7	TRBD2	TGCAGTGCTAGAAGAGCGGGAGGAGACTACGAGCAGTACTTC	CSARRAGGDYEQYF
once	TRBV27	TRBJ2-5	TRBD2	TGTGCCAGCAGTTCCCAGGCGGGGGGGGGAGAGACCCAGTACTTC	CASSSQAGGGETQYF
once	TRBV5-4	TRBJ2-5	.	TGTGCCAGCAGCGCAGGGAGACAGCAAGAGACCCAGTACTTC	CASSAGRQQETQYF
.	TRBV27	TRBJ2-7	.	TGTGCCAGCAGCCGGGACGGCACCTACGAGCAGTACTTC	CASSRDGTYEQYF
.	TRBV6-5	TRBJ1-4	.	TGTGCCAGCAGTACAAGACAAGCCGGGATACAAAAACTGTTTTTT	CASSTRQAGIQKLFF
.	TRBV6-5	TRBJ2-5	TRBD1	TGTGCCAGCAGTTACCGGGACAGGGCGGTGGAGACCCAGTACTTC	CASSYRDRAVETQYF
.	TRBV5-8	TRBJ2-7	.	TGTGCCAGCAGCTTGGACCCGGGAGAGTCCTACGAGCAGTACTTC	CASSLDPGESYEQYF
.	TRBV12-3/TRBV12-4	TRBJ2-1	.	TGTGCCAGCAGTTTTGGGAGCTCCTACAATGAGCAGTTCTTC	CASSFGSSYNEQFF
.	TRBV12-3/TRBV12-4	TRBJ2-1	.	TGTGCCAGCAGTACCCAGGGAGGTGAGCAGTTCTTC	CASSTQGGEQFF
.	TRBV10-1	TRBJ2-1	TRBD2	TGCGCCAGCAGTGATACCGGGACTAGCAGCGACAATGAGCAGTTCTTC	CASSDTGTSSDNEQFF
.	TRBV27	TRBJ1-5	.	TGTGCCAGCAGTTTGGCACAGCATCAGCCCCAGCATTTT	CASSLAQHQPQHF
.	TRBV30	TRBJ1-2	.	TGTGCCTGGAGTCTCGGGGAAGGGCCCGGCTACACCTTC	CAWSLGEGPGYTF
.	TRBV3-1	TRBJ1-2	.	TGTGCCAGCAGCCAATCCGCCAGTGAAGGGGTCAAACTTAACTATGGCTACACCTTC	CASSQSASEGVKLNYGYTF
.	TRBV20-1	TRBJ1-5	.	TGCAGTGCGATTCCGGGACACGGTAATCAGCCCCAGCATTTT	CSAIPGHGNQPQHF
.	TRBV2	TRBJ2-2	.	TGTGCCAGCACCGGACAGAACACCGGGGAGCTGTTTTTT	CASTGQNTGELFF
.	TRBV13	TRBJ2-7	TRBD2	TGTGCCAGCAGCTTAGTTCCTAGCGGGACCCTTAGCTCCTACGAGCAGTACTTC	CASSLVPSGTLSSYEQYF
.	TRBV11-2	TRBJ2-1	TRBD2	TGTGCCAGCAGCTTAGGCGGGGGGCTCCTTTACAATGAGCAGTTCTTC	CASSLGGGLLYNEQFF
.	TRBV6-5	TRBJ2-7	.	TGTGCCAGCAGTTACGCTAGCACCTACGAGCAGTACTTC	CASSYASTYEQYF
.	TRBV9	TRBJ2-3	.	TGTGCCAGCAGCGTAGGTCGGGGGGCCAACACAGATACGCAGTATTTT	CASSVGRGANTDTQYF
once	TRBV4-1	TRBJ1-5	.	TGCGCCAGCAGCGTAACAGATAGCAATCAGCCCCAGCATTTT	CASSVTDSNQPQHF
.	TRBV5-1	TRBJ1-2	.	TGCGCCAGCAGCCACAGGGCGGAGGATGGCTACACCTTC	CASSHRAEDGYTF
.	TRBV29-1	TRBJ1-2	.	TGCAGCGTTGATGGGAACTATGGCTACACCTTC	CSVDGNYGYTF
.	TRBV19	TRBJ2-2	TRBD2	TGTGCCAGTACCGTGCTCCGACTAGCGGGAGGCCGCATCGCGAACACCGGGGAGCTGTTTTTT	CASTVLRLAGGRIANTGELFF
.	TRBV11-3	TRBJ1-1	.	TGTGCCAGCAGCTTTCCACGACACACACTAAACACTGAAGCTTTCTTT	CASSFPRHTLNTEAFF
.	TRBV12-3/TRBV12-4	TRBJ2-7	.	TGTGCCAGCAGTCCCCGGATGGTCCTATACGAGCAGTACTTC	CASSPRMVLYEQYF
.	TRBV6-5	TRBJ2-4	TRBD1	TGTGCCAGCAGTCAGAGACAGGGGGCCAAAAACATTCAGTACTTC	CASSQRQGAKNIQYF
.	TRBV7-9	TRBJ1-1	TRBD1	TGTGCCAGCAGCTTACCGACAGGGATAACTGAAGCTTTCTTT	CASSLPTGITEAFF
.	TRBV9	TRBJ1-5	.	TGTGCCAGCAGCCGAGAGGGAAAGAGCAATCAGCCCCAGCATTTT	CASSREGKSNQPQHF
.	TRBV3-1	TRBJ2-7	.	TGTGCCAGCAGCCAAGATAGGCTCCGCTACGAGCAGTACTTC	CASSQDRLRYEQYF
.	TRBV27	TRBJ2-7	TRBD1	TGTGCCAGCAGTGAATCAACAGGGGTTGTATCATACGAGCAGTACTTC	CASSESTGVVSYEQYF
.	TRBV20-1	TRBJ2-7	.	TGCAGTGCTAGGGGGGCGAGCGGAGGCGACTACGAGCAGTACTTC	CSARGASGGDYEQYF
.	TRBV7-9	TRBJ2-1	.	TGTGCCAGCAGCTTAGCGGGGGGCCCCCCTCGGGAGCAGTTCTTC	CASSLAGGPPREQFF
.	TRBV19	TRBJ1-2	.	TGTGCCAGTAGTATTATCTCGGAGGGTGGCTACACCTTC	CASSIISEGGYTF
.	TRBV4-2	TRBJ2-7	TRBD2	TGTGCCAGCAGCCAAAAGGCTAGCGGGGTATCCTACGAGCAGTACTTC	CASSQKASGVSYEQYF
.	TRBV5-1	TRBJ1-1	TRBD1	TGCGCCAGCAGCATTGACAGGGTCAACACTGAAGCTTTCTTT	CASSIDRVNTEAFF
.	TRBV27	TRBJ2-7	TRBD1	TGTGCCACCTGGGACAGACTATCCTACGAGCAGTACTTC	CATWDRLSYEQYF